The 10 T cell receptor beta chains given below trace back to one sample, sequenced in a study of CD8 T cells in Susac syndrome. The RNA, about 0.45 to 1 ug, was put through reverse transcription using random hexamers. MiXCR was run by TCRdb on the immunoSEQ multiplex PCR reads, yielding one entry per CDR3 protein. The sample records 210,000 or so distinct CDR3 sequences, about 94% being singletons. Sequencing was done on a sample of CD4+ T cells from PBMCs. The receptors shown here come from a human donor with Susac syndrome.

V and J are TRBV7-9 and TRBJ1-6; TRBD1 matches at 11 bases. Per the germline V gene, CDR1 is SEHNR and CDR2 is FQNEAQ (reference sequence). Trimming cost V 3 bases and J 2 bases; bases outside gene matches: 3. The CDR3 is 17 residues long. CDR3 nucleotide sequence: TGTGCCAGCAGCTTCGGGACAGGGGGTACCTATAATTCACCCCTCCACTTT. It is translated as CASSFGTGGTYNSPLHF.

The chain links TRBV7-2 to TRBJ1-1; D is ambiguous. CDR1 and CDR2 (germline): SGHTA, FQGNSA. This CDR3 contains 13 residues. The ends were cut back, 5 bases at V and 2 bases at J, with 9 bases in the middle. CDR3 sequence reads: CASSPRANTEAFF. CDR3 nucleotide sequence: TGTGCCAGCAGCCCCAGAGCAAACACTGAAGCTTTCTTT.

This chain connects TRBV19 to TRBJ1-2; D is unclear. In germline, CDR1 is LNHDA, CDR2 SQIVND (reference sequence). The CDR3 has 12 residues. Deletions cut 4 bases from V and 4 bases from J, with 7 bases between. CDR3 nucleotides: TGTGCCAGTAGTACCGGACGCTATGGCTACACCTTC. Amino acids: CASSTGRYGYTF.

The chain employs TRBV19 and TRBJ2-3; D is perhaps TRBD1 (6 bases). Trimming left V 7 bases short and J 0 bases short, with 17 bases between. Germline V gene sequence: CDR1 LNHDA, CDR2 SQIVND (reference sequence). The CDR3 spans 16 residues. CDR3 sequence: CASTGGIDRSTDTQYF. DNA of the CDR3: TGTGCCAGTACGGGTGGAATTGACAGGAGCACAGATACGCAGTATTTT.

A single count supports this clonotype. The chain employs TRBV20-1 and TRBJ2-1; 8 bases align to TRBD2. The CDR3 contains 13 residues. Germline CDR1 reads DFQATT; CDR2 reads SNEGSKA (reference sequence). V dropped 5 bases and J dropped 2; count of bases not matched to a gene: 2. This chain's CDR3 is CSAAGGAYNEQFF. The CDR3 DNA reads as TGCAGTGCTGCCGGGGGGGCCTACAATGAGCAGTTCTTC.

The chain couples TRBV2 to TRBJ1-6, with 7 bases identical to TRBD1. Trimming cost V 4 bases and J 7 bases; bases outside gene matches: 7. Germline V gene lookup returns CDR1 SNHLY and CDR2 FYNNEI. The CDR3 loop spans 15 amino acids. For the CDR3, the DNA is TGTGCCAGCAGTGCCTTGGGACAGCCCAATTCACCCCTCCACTTT. Protein sequence: CASSALGQPNSPLHF.

V usage is TRBV3-1 and J usage is TRBJ2-6; D perhaps matches TRBD1 (5 bases). V lost 0 bases and J lost 2, with 14 bases in between. The CDR3 consists of 18 residues. Germline values: CDR1 LGHDT, CDR2 YNNKEL (reference sequence). The DNA for the CDR3 is TGTGCCAGCAGCCAAGATGGTGCTAGGGGAACTGGGGCCAACGTCCTGACTTTC. The encoded protein is CASSQDGARGTGANVLTF. The whole variable domain, filled in from reference TRBV3-1 and TRBJ2-6, reads DTAVSQTPKYLVTQMGNDKSIKCEQNLGHDTMYWYKQDSKKFLKIMFSYNNKELIINETVPNRFSPKSPDKAHLNLHINSLELGDSAVYFCASSQDGARGTGANVLTFGAGSRLTVL.

This chain links TRBV7-9 with TRBJ1-4; D possibly corresponds to TRBD1 (5 bases). Germline CDR1 is SEHNR and CDR2 is FQNEAQ (reference sequence). This CDR3 region has 15 residues. Trimming took 1 base from V and 0 from J, leaving 6 bases between them. The CDR3 DNA reads TGTGCCAGCAGCTTAGGGACATCAACTAATGAAAAACTGTTTTTT. Protein product: CASSLGTSTNEKLFF.

Only one count was recorded for this clonotype. The chain joins TRBV6-5 to TRBJ2-7; TRBD2 is a possible D gene (6 bases). This CDR3 has 14 residues. V gave up 2 bases and J gave up 5 bases, with 13 bases separating them. Germline CDR1 reads MNHEY; CDR2 reads SVGAGI. The CDR3 DNA reads TGTGCCAGCAGTTACCGGCGGGGTCCCCACGAGCAGTACTTC. This gives the protein CASSYRRGPHEQYF.

The CDR3: CAWSPQHGTARVYGYTF. The CDR3 nucleotides read TGTGCCTGGAGTCCCCAACACGGGACAGCGAGAGTATATGGCTACACCTTC. V gene TRBV30 combines with J gene TRBJ1-2; 7 positions agree with TRBD1. The ends lost 2 bases at V and 5 bases at J; junction bases unmatched: 17. The length of the CDR3 is 17 residues. Germline-derived CDR1 and CDR2 are GTSNPN and SVGIG (reference sequence).